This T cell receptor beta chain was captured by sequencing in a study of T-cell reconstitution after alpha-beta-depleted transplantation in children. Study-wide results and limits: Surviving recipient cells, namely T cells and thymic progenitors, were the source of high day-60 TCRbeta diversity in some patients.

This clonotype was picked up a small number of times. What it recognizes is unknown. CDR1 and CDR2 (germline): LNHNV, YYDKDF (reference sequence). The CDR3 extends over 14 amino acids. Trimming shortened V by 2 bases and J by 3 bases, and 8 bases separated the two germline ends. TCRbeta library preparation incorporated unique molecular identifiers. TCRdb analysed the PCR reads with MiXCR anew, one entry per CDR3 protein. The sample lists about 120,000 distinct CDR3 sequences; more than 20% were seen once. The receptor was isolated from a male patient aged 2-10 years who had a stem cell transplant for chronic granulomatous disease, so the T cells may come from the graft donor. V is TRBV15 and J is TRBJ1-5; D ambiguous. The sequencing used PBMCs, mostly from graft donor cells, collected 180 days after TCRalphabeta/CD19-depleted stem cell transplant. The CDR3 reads CATSRLYFNQPQHF. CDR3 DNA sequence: TGTGCCACCAGCAGACTCTACTTCAATCAGCCCCAGCATTTT.